This T cell receptor (beta chain) is drawn from a study of identical twins. The CDR3 is 15 residues long. The V and J ends lost 4 bases and 4 bases respectively, with 17 bases between them. CDR1 and CDR2 from the germline V gene are MNHEY and SVGAGI. In its sample, this clonotype was seen a few times. What it binds is unknown. MiXCR was run by TCRdb on the 5' RACE reads, yielding one entry per CDR3 protein. The repertoire holds 200,000 to 250,000 distinct CDR3 sequences, with 10% to 15% as singletons. Study conclusions and caveats: Conclusions relied on cross-sectional statistical analysis, not following the same donors. Models came in too low on out-of-frame TCR alpha sharing in monozygotic twins.

Another study also made use of these data, one on yellow fever vaccine responses in identical twins.

The source material was memory (CD45RO+) T cells sorted from blood. This clonotype was obtained from a young woman in good health. The chain combines TRBV6-5 with TRBJ2-7; no reliable D call. The CDR3 nucleotides are TGTGCCAGCAGTTCGCGTCGGGCAGCAATGTACGAGCAGTACTTC. Residues: CASSSRRAAMYEQYF.